This TCR beta chain was sequenced in a study of T-cell memory formation after mild COVID-19. Study background: TCR clusters were mostly confined to one donor each. Regarding the study as a whole: In second-wave clones peaking day 37, SARS-CoV-2 specificity remained unconfirmed.

Only a few counts were recorded for this clonotype. What it recognizes is unknown. V was pared by 4 bases and J by 5 bases, with 12 bases between. The CDR3 has 13 amino acids. Looked up from germline, CDR1 is SGHRS and CDR2 is YFSETQ. TCRdb recomputed calls from the 5' RACE reads with MiXCR, one row per CDR3 protein. The table records 400,000 or so distinct CDR3 sequences, around 20% of them present only once. Sequenced material: PBMCs or a T cell subset sorted from them (not recorded which). The chain has TRBV5-1 and TRBJ1-2; possible D gene TRBD1, 5 bases. The receptor was isolated from an adult woman who had mild COVID-19 (a few samples of this study predate the infection). Cell type and time point are not known. The chain's CDR3 is CASSPDSRYGYTF. CDR3 nucleotide sequence: TGCGCCAGCAGCCCCGACAGTAGGTATGGCTACACCTTC.